These T cell receptor beta chains were read from a single sample in a study of cytomegalovirus exposure and HLA in healthy donors. Some clones are missing from TCRdb's copy, which holds only in-frame ones; the method was immunoSEQ multiplex PCR. In the table there are around 300,000 clones, just over 70% of which are singletons. Sequenced material: PBMCs. The receptor set was obtained from a female donor in good health and CMV-seronegative. The CDR3 runs from the conserved cysteine through the conserved F or W. A D gene is named only where the DNA matches it firmly. Clone sizes are given selectively: once, few, many, or a class where the clone is expanded.

>NA|12|TRBV2|NA|TRBJ1-2
TGTGCCAGCAGAGGAGCTAACTATGGCTACACCTTC
CASRGANYGYTF
>NA|14|TRBV2|NA|TRBJ1-1
TGTGCCAGCAGTGACTCGGGACACTTCCCTGAAGCTTTCTTT
CASSDSGHFPEAFF
>TRBD2|15|TRBV7-6|NA|TRBJ2-7
TGTGCCAGCAGCTCACTAGCGGGAGACGGATACGAGCAGTACTTC
CASSSLAGDGYEQYF
>NA|15|TRBV14|few|TRBJ2-1
TGTGCCAGCAGCCCAGAGGCTAGCAGGTACAATGAGCAGTTCTTC
CASSPEASRYNEQFF
>TRBD2|16|TRBV11-2|NA|TRBJ2-3
TGTGCCAGCAGCATACTAGCGGGGGTCCCCACAGATACGCAGTATTTT
CASSILAGVPTDTQYF
>NA|14|TRBV19|NA|TRBJ1-1
TGTGCCAGTAGCATTCCCCGGGGTGGCGAAAGAGCTTTCTTT
CASSIPRGGERAFF
>NA|15|TRBV7-9|NA|TRBJ1-3
TGTGCCAGCAGCTTCAGCGGGGCCCCTGGAAACACCATATATTTT
CASSFSGAPGNTIYF
>TRBD1|16|TRBV11-1|NA|TRBJ2-5
TGTGCCAGCAGCACCCCGGCAGGGGGCCTCCAAGAGACCCAGTACTTC
CASSTPAGGLQETQYF
>TRBD2|16|TRBV7-8|NA|TRBJ2-4
TGTGCCAGCAGCTCGGAGACTAGCGGGAGTGGTGACATTCAGTACTTC
CASSSETSGSGDIQYF
>NA|15|TRBV7-9|NA|TRBJ2-7
TGTGCCAGCAGCTCGTTAGCGCGGACCTCCTACGAGCAGTACTTC
CASSSLARTSYEQYF
>TRBD2|15|TRBV6-6|NA|TRBJ2-1
TGTGCCAGCACCCGAGCGGGGAGCTCCTACAATGAGCAGTTCTTC
CASTRAGSSYNEQFF
>NA|13|TRBV6-7|few|TRBJ2-5
TGTGCCAGCAGTTATCTCCGGAGGGAGACCCAGTACTTC
CASSYLRRETQYF
>NA|14|TRBV2|NA|TRBJ2-2
TGTGCCAGCAACATGAGGGCGAACACCGGGGAGCTGTTTTTT
CASNMRANTGELFF
>TRBD2|16|TRBV9|NA|TRBJ2-2
TGTGCCAGCACTCAGCGGGGTACGACGAACACCGGGGAGCTGTTTTTT
CASTQRGTTNTGELFF
>TRBD1|15|TRBV19|NA|TRBJ1-5
TGTGCCAGTAGGAGACAGGGGCATAGCAATCAGCCCCAGCATTTT
CASRRQGHSNQPQHF
>NA|16|TRBV4-2|NA|TRBJ2-3
TGTGCCAGCAGCCTGAACAGGGCCCCAAGCACAGATACGCAGTATTTT
CASSLNRAPSTDTQYF
>TRBD2|15|TRBV19|NA|TRBJ2-4
TGTGCCAGTAGTGCCCGGGGGGCGGGAGGCCGCGTTCAGTACTTC
CASSARGAGGRVQYF
>TRBD1|14|TRBV9|few|TRBJ1-2
TGTGCCAGCAGCGCATCGGGACAGAACTATGGCTACACCTTC
CASSASGQNYGYTF
>NA|13|TRBV19|NA|TRBJ1-5
TGTGCCAGTACCGGACAGACCAATCAGCCCCAGCATTTT
CASTGQTNQPQHF